Only one count was recorded for the clone carrying this TCR beta chain. Its antigen is still unknown. The data are from a study of cytomegalovirus exposure and HLA in healthy donors. The CDR3 totals 14 residues. Germline CDR1 reads MNHEY; CDR2 reads SVGAGI. Trimming at V came to 5 bases and at J to 2 bases, leaving 4 bases not matched to a gene. Points from the study as a whole: The study designated fewer than 200 TCR beta chains cytomegalovirus-associated. For most TCR beta V segments, an earlier analysis put the productive rate at about 87% or about 30% of the time.

Primers included in the PCR were 60 Vbeta and 13 Jbeta primers. The assay was immunoSEQ multiplex PCR, and TCRdb's table has in-frame clones only and misses some. Among roughly 230,000 clones, around 90% were seen once, and the ten largest hold less than 2%. The specimen sequenced was PBMCs. The origin of this receptor is a girl aged 2-15 years in good health and CMV-seronegative. The chain joins TRBV6-5 to TRBJ1-2, with 8 bases fitting TRBD1. The CDR3 region is CASSPDRVNYGYTF. The CDR3 DNA reads as TGTGCCAGCAGTCCGGACAGGGTAAACTATGGCTACACCTTC.